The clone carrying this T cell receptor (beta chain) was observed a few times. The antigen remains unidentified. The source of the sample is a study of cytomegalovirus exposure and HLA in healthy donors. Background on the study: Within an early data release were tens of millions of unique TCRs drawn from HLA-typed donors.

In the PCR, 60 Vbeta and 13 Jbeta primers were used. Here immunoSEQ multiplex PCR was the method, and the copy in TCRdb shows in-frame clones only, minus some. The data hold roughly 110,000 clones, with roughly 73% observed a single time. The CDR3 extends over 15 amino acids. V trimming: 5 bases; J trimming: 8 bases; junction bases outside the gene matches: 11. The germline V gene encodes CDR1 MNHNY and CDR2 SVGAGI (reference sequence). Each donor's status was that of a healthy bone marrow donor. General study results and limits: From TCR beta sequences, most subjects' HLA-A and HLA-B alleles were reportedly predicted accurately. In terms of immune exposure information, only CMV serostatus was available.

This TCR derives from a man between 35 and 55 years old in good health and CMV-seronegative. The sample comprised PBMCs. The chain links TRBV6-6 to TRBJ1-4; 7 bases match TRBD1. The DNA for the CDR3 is TGTGCCAGCAGTACCCGGACAGGCAACTCCGAAAAACTGTTTTTT. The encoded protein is CASSTRTGNSEKLFF.